The present T cell receptor (beta chain) was sequenced within a study of blood T cells in healthy people across ages. Findings and limits, study-wide: PBMCs were not sorted, which prevented a conclusive comparison of naive versus antigen-experienced cells. Observed TCR beta diversity showed a strong correlation with the percentage of naive T cells as measured by flow cytometry. It was the long-lived donors that had more naive CD4+ cells and higher diversity than aged donors.

A remark on this clonotype: What it recognizes is unknown.

The use of a sample-barcoded 5' primer and a J-beta primer mix characterized a second PCR of roughly 6 to 11 cycles. All samples gave at least 2.5 million CDR3-containing paired-end reads. TCRdb independently ran MiXCR on the 5' RACE reads; one entry per CDR3 protein. In the table there are 910,000 or so distinct CDR3 sequences, 51% of which are singletons. This CDR3 has 14 amino acids. V was clipped by 5 bases and J by 3 bases, with 11 bases between them. Input material: blood. This chain links TRBV12-3 or TRBV12-4 with TRBJ1-5, with a tentative D call TRBD1 (5 bases). The TCR was taken from a woman in her fifties or sixties in good health. The CDR3 sequence is CASSRPGVNQPQHF. For the CDR3, the DNA is TGTGCCAGCAGTCGACCGGGGGTCAATCAGCCCCAGCATTTT.